The entry that follows covers one TCR beta chain sequence. Antigen: not known. This sample is drawn from a study of long-term antiretroviral therapy in people with HIV. Findings and limits, study-wide: Pre-ART clonal expansions dominated every time point's repertoire. Post-ART samples showed increased diversity that remained below transplant donor control levels. Relative to control repertoires, HIV repertoires exhibited narrower CDR3 length ranges.

Runs used v3.0 of the immunoSEQ assay and were done at survey level. Profiling relied on immunoSEQ multiplex PCR, and the TCRdb table lists in-frame clones only, not all of them. The sample consists of 20,000 to 25,000 clones, 90% to 95% of them appearing once. The ends were cut back, 5 bases at V and 1 base at J, with 3 bases in the middle. Germline lookup yields CDR1 SEHNR and CDR2 FQNEAQ (reference sequence). This CDR3 is 12 amino acids long. The source is a woman aged 45-60 years with HIV. The chain combines TRBV7-9 with TRBJ1-5; D unresolved. The material was unsorted PBMCs, obtained 4.9 years after starting antiretroviral therapy. This chain's CDR3 is CASSRSNQPQHF. CDR3 coding DNA: TGTGCCAGCAGCCGGAGCAATCAGCCCCAGCATTTT.